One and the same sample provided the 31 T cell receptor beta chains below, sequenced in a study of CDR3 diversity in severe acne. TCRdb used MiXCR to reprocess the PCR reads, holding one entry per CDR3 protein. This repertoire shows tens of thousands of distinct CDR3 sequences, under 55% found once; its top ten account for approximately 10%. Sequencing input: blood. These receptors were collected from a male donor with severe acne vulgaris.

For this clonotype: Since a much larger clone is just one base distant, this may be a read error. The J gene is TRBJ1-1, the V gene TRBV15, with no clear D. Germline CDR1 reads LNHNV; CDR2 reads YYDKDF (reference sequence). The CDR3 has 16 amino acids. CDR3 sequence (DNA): TGTGCCACCAGCAGAGGTAACTCTGGGAAGAACACTGAAGCTCTCTTT. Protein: CATSRGNSGKNTEALF.

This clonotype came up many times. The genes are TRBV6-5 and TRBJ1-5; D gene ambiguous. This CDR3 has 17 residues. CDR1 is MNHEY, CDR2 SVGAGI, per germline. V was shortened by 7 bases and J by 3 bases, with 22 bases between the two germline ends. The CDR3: CASNTLGEPGINQPQHF. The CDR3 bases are TGTGCCAGCAACACCCTTGGGGAGCCCGGAATCAATCAGCCCCAGCATTTT.

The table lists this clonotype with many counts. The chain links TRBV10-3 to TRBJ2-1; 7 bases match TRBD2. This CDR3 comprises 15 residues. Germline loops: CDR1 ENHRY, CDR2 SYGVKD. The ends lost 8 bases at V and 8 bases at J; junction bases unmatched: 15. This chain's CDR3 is CAIRASGVATYEQFF. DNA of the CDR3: TGTGCCATCCGGGCTAGCGGAGTAGCTACCTATGAGCAGTTCTTC.

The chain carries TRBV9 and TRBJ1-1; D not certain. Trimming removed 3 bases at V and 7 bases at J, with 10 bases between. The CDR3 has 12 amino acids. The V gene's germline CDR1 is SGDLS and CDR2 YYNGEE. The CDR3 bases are TGTGCCAGCAGCGGCCGGATGGATGAAGCTTTCTTT. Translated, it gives CASSGRMDEAFF.

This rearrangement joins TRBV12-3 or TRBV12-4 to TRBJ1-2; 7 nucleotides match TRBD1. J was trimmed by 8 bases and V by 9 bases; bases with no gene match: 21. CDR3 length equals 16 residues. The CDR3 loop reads CASGLPSGTATGGYTF. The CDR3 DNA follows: TGTGCCAGTGGTTTGCCCTCCGGGACAGCAACGGGCGGCTACACCTTC.

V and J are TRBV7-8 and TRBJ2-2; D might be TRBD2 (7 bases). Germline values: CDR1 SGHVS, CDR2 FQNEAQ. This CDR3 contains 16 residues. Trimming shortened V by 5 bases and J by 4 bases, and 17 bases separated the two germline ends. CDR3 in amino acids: CASSLGGGSSTGELFF. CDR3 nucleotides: TGTGCCAGCAGCCTGGGAGGGGGTAGCAGCACCGGGGAGCTGTTTTTT.

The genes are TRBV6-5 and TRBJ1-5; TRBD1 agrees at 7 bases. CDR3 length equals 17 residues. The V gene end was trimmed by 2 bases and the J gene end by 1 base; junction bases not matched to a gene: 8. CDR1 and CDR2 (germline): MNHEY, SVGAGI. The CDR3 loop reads CASSYLRGIYSNQPQHF. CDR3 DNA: TGTGCCAGCAGTTACCTCAGGGGGATTTACAGCAATCAGCCCCAGCATTTT.

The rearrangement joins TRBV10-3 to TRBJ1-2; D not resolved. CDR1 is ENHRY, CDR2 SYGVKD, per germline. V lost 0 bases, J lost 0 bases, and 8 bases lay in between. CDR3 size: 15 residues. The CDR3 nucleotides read TGTGCCATCAGTGAGTCGAAGCCCCCTAACTATGGCTACACCTTC. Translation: CAISESKPPNYGYTF.

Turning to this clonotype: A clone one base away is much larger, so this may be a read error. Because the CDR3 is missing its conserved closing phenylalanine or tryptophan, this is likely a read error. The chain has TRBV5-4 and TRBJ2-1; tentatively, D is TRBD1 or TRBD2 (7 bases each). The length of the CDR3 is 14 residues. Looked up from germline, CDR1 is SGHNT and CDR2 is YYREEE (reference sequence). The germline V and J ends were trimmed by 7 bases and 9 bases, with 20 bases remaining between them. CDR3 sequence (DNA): TGTGCCAGCGCAGGGGGGGAGGGCCCAGGTGAGCAGTTCATC. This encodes CASAGGEGPGEQFI.

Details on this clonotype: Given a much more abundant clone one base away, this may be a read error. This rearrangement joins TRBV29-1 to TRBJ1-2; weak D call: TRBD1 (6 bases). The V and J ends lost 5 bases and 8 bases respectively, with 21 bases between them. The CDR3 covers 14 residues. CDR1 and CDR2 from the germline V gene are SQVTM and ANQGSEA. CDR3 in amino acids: CSVIEQAGDGGYTF. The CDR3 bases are TGCAGCGTTATAGAGCAGGCAGGGGATGGCGGCTACACCTTC. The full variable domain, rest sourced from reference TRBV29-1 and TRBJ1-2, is SAVISQKPSRDICQRGTSLTIQCQVDSQVTMMFWYRQQPGQSLTLIATANQGSEATYESGFVIDKFPISRPNLTFSTLTVSNMSPEDSSIYLCSVIEQAGDGGYTFGSGTRLTVV.

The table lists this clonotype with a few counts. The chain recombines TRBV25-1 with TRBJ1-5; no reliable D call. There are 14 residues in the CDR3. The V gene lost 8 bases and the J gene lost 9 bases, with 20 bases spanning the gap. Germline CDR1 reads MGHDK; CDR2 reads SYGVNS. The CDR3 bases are TGTGCCAGCTCTGACGGAGCCGAATCATTGCCCCAGCATTTT. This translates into CASSDGAESLPQHF.

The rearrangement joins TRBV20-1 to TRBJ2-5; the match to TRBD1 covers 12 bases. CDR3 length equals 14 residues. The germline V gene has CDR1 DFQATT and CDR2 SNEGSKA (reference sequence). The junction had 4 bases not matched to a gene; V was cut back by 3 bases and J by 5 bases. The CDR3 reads CSASGTGGEETQYF. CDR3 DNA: TGCAGTGCTAGTGGGACAGGGGGCGAGGAGACCCAGTACTTC.

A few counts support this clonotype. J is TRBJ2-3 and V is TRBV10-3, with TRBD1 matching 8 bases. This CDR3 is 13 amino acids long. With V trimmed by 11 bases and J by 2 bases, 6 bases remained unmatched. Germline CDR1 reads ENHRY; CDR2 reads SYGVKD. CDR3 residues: CAVRDRITDTQYF. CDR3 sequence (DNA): TGTGCCGTCCGGGACAGGATCACAGATACGCAGTATTTT.

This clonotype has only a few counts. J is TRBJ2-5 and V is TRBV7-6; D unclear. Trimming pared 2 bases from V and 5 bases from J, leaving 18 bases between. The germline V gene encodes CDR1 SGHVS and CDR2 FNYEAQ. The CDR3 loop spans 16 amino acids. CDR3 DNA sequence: TGTGCCAGCAGCTTATACCGGACGGACGCCAGGGAGACCCAGTACTTC. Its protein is CASSLYRTDARETQYF.

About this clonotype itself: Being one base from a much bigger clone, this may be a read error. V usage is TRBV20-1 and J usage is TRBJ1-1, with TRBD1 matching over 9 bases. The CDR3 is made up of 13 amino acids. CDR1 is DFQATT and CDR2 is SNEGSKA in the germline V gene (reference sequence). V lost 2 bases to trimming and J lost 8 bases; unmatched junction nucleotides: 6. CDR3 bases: TGCAGTGCTAGAACGGGACAGGGCAAGGAAGCTTTCTTT. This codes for CSARTGQGKEAFF.

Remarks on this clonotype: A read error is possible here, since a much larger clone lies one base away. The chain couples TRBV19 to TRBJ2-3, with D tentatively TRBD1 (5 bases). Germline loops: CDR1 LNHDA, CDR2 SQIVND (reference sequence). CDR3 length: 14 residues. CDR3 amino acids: CASSMRQYTGTQYF. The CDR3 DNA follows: TGTGCCAGTAGTATGAGACAGTACACAGGTACGCAGTATTTT.

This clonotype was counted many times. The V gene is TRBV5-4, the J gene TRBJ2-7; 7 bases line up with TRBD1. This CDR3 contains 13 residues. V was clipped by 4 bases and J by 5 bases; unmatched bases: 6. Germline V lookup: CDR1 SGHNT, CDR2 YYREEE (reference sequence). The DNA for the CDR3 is TGTGCCAGCAGCACAGACAGGGTAAACGAGCAGTACTTC. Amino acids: CASSTDRVNEQYF.

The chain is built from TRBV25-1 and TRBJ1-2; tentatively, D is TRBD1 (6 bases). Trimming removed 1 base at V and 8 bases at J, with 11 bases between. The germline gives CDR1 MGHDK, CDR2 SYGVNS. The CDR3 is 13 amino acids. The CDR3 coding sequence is TGTGCCAGCAGTGAATTCAACAGGGACGGCTACACCTTC. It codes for CASSEFNRDGYTF.

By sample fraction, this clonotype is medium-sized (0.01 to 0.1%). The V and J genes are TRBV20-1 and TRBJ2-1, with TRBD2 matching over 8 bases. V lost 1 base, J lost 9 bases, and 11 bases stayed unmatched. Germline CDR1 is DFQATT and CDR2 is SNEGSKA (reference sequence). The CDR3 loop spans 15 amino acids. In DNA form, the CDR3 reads TGCAGTGCTAGAGCGCCGGGGGGGACCTTGAGTGAGCAGTTCTTC. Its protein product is CSARAPGGTLSEQFF.

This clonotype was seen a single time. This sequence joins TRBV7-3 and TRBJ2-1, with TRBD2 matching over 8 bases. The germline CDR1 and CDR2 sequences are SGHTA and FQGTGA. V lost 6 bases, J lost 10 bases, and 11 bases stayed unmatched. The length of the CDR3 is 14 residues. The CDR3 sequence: CASREPGGGPEQFF. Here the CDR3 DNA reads TGTGCCAGCAGAGAGCCCGGGGGGGGGCCGGAGCAGTTCTTC.

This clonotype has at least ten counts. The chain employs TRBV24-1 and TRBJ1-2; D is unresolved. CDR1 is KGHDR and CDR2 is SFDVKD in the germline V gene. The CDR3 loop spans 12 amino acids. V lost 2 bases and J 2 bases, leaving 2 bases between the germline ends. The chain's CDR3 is CATSDSNYGYTF. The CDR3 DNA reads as TGTGCCACCAGTGATTCCAACTATGGCTACACCTTC.

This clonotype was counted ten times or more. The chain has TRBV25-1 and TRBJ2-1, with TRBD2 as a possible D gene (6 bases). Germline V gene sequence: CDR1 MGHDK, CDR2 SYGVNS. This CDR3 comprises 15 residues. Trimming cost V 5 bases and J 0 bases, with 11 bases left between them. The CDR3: CASSRRESSYNEQFF. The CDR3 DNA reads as TGTGCCAGCAGTCGACGGGAGAGCTCCTACAATGAGCAGTTCTTC.

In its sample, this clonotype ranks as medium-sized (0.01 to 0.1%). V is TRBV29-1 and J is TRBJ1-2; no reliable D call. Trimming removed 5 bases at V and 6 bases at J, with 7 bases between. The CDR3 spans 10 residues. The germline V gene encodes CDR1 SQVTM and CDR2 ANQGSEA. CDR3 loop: CSVFGNGYTF. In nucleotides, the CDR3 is TGCAGCGTTTTCGGAAATGGCTACACCTTC.

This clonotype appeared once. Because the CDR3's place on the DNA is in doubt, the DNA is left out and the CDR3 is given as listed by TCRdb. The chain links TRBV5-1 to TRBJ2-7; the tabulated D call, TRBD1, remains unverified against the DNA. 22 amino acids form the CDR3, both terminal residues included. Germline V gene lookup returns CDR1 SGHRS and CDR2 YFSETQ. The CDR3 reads CASSPQTSVYFCAISGGDTPYF.

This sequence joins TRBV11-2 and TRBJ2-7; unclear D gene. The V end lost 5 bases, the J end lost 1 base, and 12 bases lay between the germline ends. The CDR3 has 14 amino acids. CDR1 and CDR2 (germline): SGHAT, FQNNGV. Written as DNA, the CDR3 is TGTGCCAGCAGCGTAGGCTTAGGGTCCTACGAGCAGTACTTC. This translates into CASSVGLGSYEQYF. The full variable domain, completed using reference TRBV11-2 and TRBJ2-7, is EAGVAQSPRYKIIEKRQSVAFWCNPISGHATLYWYQQILGQGPKLLIQFQNNGVVDDSQLPKDRFSAERLKGVDSTLKIQPAKLEDSAVYLCASSVGLGSYEQYFGPGTRLTVT.

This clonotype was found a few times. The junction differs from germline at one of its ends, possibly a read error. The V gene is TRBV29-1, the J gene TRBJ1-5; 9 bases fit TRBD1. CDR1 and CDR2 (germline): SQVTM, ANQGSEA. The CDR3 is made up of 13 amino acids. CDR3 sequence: CSGRDRVGQAQHF. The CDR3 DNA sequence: TGCAGCGGCAGGGACAGGGTTGGTCAGGCCCAGCATTTT.

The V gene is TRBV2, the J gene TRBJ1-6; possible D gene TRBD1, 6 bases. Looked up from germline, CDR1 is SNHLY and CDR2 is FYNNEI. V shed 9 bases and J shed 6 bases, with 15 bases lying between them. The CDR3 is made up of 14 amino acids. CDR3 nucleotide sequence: TGTGCCAGTAGGGGGGAGGGGACTAATTCACCCCTCCACTTT. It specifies CASRGEGTNSPLHF.

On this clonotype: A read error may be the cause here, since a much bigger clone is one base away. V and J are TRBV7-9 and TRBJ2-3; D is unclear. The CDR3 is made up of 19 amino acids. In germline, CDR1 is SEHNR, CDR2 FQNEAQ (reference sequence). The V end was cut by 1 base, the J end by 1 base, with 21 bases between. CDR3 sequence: CASSLDSRRLDTRTDTQYF. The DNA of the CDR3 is TGTGCCAGCAGCTTAGATTCTCGTCGGCTGGATACGCGCACAGATACGCAGTATTTT.

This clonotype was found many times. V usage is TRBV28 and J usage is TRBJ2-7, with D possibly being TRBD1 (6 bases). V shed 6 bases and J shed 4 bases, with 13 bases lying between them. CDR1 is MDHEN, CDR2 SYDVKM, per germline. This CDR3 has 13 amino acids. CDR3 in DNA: TGTGCCAGCAGAAATGGGGGCCGATACGAGCAGTACTTC. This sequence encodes CASRNGGRYEQYF. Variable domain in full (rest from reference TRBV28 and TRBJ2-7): DVKVTQSSRYLVKRTGEKVFLECVQDMDHENMFWYRQDPGLGLRLIYFSYDVKMKEKGDIPEGYSVSREKKERFSLILESASTNQTSMYLCASRNGGRYEQYFGPGTRLTVT.

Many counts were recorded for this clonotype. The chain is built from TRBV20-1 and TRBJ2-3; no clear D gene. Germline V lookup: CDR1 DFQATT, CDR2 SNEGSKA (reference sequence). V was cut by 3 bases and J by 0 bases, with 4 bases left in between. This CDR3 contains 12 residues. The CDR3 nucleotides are TGCAGTGCTAGCGGAAGCACAGATACGCAGTATTTT. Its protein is CSASGSTDTQYF.

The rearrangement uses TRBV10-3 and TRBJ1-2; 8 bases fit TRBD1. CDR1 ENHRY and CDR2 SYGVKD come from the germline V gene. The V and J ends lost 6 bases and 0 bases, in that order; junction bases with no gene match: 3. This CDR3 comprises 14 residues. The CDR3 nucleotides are TGTGCCATCAGGGACAGGGCCCCTAACTATGGCTACACCTTC. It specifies CAIRDRAPNYGYTF.